This T cell receptor beta chain originates from a study of monozygotic twins with inflammatory bowel disease. Study-level results: With others, IBD patients shared fewer clonotypes than healthy twins did, especially with disease activity.

In eight separate reactions per sample, cDNA was generated. TCRdb processed the 5' RACE reads again and assigns one entry to each CDR3 protein, with no DNA. The repertoire table contains some 300,000 distinct CDR3 sequences. Concerning this clonotype itself: The target antigen is unknown.

The CDR3 runs to 18 residues. Germline V lookup: CDR1 SGHRS, CDR2 YFSETQ. Sequencing was done on a sample of blood. The clonotype originates from a human donor with ulcerative colitis or Crohn's disease, or a healthy co-twin of an affected twin (not recorded which). This chain links TRBV5-1 with TRBJ2-5; TCRdb's D call of TRBD2 is untestable without DNA. CDR3 sequence: CASSLGPDGSWGEETQYF.